This T cell receptor beta chain derives from a study of early T cells in non-severe SARS-CoV-2 infection. On the study more broadly: Alpha and beta chains were unpaired, from unsorted whole-blood bulk RNA. Study observations and caveats: Private and CD4 specificities were missed by VDJdb matching, skewed to anti-spike CD8.

There are a few counts of this clonotype. Antigen unknown. The library protocol tagged individual cDNA molecules with unique molecular identifiers. TCRdb independently ran MiXCR on the 5' RACE reads; one entry per CDR3 protein. The sample holds some 25,000 distinct CDR3 sequences, approximately 4.8% seen once. Sequencing was done on a sample of whole blood. This clonotype was sampled from an adult who was a healthcare worker with PCR-confirmed SARS-CoV-2 infection or an uninfected control (not recorded which).

The CDR3 reads CASSLGSNPDTQYF. CDR3 nucleotides: TGTGCCAGCAGCTTAGGTAGTAATCCAGATACGCAGTATTTT. The gene calls are TRBV7-2 and TRBJ2-3; D unresolved. The CDR3 consists of 14 residues. Germline V lookup: CDR1 SGHTA, CDR2 FQGNSA. V was cut by 1 base and J by 4 bases, with 9 bases left in between.